The clone carrying this T cell receptor beta chain was seen more than once but under ten times. Using immunoSEQ multiplex PCR, the repertoire was profiled, and TCRdb retains in-frame clones only, with some absent. The sample holds more than 95,000 clones; 80% to 90% are singletons and the top ten take more than 10%. This sample was included in a study of glioma-infiltrating T cells after dendritic cell vaccination. Germline V gene data show CDR1 as SNHLY and CDR2 as FYNNEI. The CDR3 extends over 13 amino acids. Losses at the gene ends were 5 bases for V and 4 bases for J; bases not matched to a gene: 4.

The input for sequencing was blood, taken before dendritic cell vaccination. The chain employs TRBV2 and TRBJ1-2, with 7 bases lining up with TRBD1. The origin of this receptor is a human donor with glioblastoma. The CDR3 spells CASSNDRAYGYTF. CDR3 nucleotides: TGTGCCAGCAGTAACGACAGGGCCTATGGCTACACCTTC.